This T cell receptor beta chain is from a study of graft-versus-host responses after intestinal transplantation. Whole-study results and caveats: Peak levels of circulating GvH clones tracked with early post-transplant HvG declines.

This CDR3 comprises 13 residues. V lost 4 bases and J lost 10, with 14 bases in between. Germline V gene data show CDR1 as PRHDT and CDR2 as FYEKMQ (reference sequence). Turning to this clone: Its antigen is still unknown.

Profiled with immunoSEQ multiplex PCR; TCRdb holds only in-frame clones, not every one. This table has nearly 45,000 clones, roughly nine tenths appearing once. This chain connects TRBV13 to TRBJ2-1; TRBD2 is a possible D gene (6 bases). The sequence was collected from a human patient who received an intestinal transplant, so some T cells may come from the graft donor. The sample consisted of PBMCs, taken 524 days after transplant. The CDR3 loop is CASSSPLGGEQFF. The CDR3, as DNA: TGTGCCAGCAGCTCCCCTCTCGGAGGGGAGCAGTTCTTC.